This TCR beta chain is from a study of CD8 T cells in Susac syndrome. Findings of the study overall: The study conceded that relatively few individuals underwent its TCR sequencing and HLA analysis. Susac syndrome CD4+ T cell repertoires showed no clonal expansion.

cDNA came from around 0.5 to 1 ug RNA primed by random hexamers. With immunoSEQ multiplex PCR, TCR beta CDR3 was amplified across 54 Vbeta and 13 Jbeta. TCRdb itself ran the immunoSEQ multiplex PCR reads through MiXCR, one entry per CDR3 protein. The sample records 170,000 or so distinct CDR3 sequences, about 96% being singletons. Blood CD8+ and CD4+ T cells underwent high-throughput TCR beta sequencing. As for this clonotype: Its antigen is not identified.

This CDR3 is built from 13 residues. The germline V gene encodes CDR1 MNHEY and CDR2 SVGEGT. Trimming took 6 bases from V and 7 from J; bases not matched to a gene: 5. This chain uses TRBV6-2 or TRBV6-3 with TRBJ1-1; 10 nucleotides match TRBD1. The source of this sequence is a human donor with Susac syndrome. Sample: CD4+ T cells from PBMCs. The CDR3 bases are TGTGCCAGCAGGGGGGACAGGGGCGTTGAAGCTTTCTTT. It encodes CASRGDRGVEAFF.